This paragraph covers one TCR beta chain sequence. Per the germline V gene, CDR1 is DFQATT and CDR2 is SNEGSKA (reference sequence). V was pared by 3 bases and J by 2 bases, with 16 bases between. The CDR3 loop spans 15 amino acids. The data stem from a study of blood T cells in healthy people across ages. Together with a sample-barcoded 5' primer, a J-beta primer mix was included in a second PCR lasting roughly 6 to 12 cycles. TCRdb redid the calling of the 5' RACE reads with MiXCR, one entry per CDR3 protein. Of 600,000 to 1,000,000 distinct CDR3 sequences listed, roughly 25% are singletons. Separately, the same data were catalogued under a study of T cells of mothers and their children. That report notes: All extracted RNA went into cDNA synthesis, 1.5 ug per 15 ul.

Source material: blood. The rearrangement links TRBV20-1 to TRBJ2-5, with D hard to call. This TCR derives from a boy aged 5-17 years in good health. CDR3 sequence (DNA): TGCAGTGCTAGTTTTAGGGCTCGGCAGCAAGAGACCCAGTACTTC. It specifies CSASFRARQQETQYF.